These 8 T cell receptor beta chains originate from one sample sequenced in a study of blood T cell repertoires in COVID-19. Using immunoSEQ multiplex PCR, the repertoire was profiled, and TCRdb retains in-frame clones only, with some absent. Among 150,000 to 200,000 clones listed, less than 85% were seen once. Sequenced: peripheral blood. Every receptor here comes from a human donor with acute or convalescent COVID-19. The donor label of this sample is uncertain.

The chain combines TRBV7-9 with TRBJ1-5; D is possibly TRBD1 (5 bases). CDR1 is SEHNR, CDR2 FQNEAQ, per germline (reference sequence). The CDR3 covers 14 residues. Trimming left V 5 bases short and J 4 bases short, with 12 bases between. The CDR3 nucleotides are TGTGCCAGCAGCCCGACAGATTTTAATCAGCCCCAGCATTTT. This sequence encodes CASSPTDFNQPQHF.

This chain joins TRBV29-1 and TRBJ1-3; TRBD1 matches at 7 bases. This CDR3 spans 16 amino acids. J lost 2 bases, V lost 3 bases, and 10 bases had no gene match. The V gene's germline CDR1 is SQVTM and CDR2 ANQGSEA. CDR3 nucleotides: TGCAGCGTTGACCAACCTGGACAGGCGCCTGGAAACACCATATATTTT. It yields the protein CSVDQPGQAPGNTIYF. Combining the CDR3 with reference TRBV29-1 and TRBJ1-3 gives the whole variable domain SAVISQKPSRDICQRGTSLTIQCQVDSQVTMMFWYRQQPGQSLTLIATANQGSEATYESGFVIDKFPISRPNLTFSTLTVSNMSPEDSSIYLCSVDQPGQAPGNTIYFGEGSWLTVV.

The rearrangement uses TRBV6-5 and TRBJ1-1, with D perhaps TRBD1 (5 bases). The CDR3 has 15 amino acids. Trimming took off 6 bases at V and 6 bases at J, with 20 bases between the two ends. Germline V CDR1 and CDR2: MNHEY, SVGAGI. CDR3 in DNA: TGTGCCAGCAGGAGTCGAACAGGAAGATATGCTGAAGCTTTCTTT. It encodes CASRSRTGRYAEAFF.

Concerning this clone itself: The sample holds other DNA sequences that translate to the same CDR3. V gene TRBV28 combines with J gene TRBJ1-5; TRBD1 might be the D (5 bases). Per germline, CDR1 MDHEN and CDR2 SYDVKM. The CDR3 spans 12 residues. Deletions cut 6 bases from V and 7 bases from J, with 10 bases between. The CDR3 DNA sequence: TGTGCCAGCAGCCTGGGGGGGCAGCCCCAGCATTTT. The encoded protein is CASSLGGQPQHF.

The V gene is TRBV5-1, the J gene TRBJ2-6; possibly TRBD1 for D (5 bases). Per the germline V gene, CDR1 is SGHRS and CDR2 is YFSETQ. The germline V and J ends were trimmed by 2 bases and 2 bases, with 5 bases remaining between them. This CDR3 has 14 residues. The DNA of the CDR3 is TGCGCCAGCAGCTTAGGGGCTGGGGCCAACGTCCTGACTTTC. This gives the protein CASSLGAGANVLTF.

About this clone itself: Germline and junction disagree at one end, which may indicate a read error. This chain connects TRBV27 to TRBJ1-1, with 7 bases that match TRBD1. This CDR3 comprises 14 residues. Germline lookup yields CDR1 MNHEY and CDR2 SMNVEV (reference sequence). This CDR3 is CASSTTGWNSEAFF. CDR3 DNA: TGTGCCAGCAGTACGACAGGGTGGAACTCTGAAGCTTTCTTT.

The CDR3 DNA reads as TGTGCCAGCAGCCTAGGACAGGGGGCCTTGGCGACCCAGTACTTC. It yields the protein CASSLGQGALATQYF. The chain links TRBV3-1 (or the pseudogene TRBV3-2) to TRBJ2-5; 11 bases are shared with TRBD1. In germline, CDR1 is LGHDT, CDR2 YNNKEL (reference sequence). The CDR3 extends over 15 amino acids. V lost 4 bases to trimming and J lost 7 bases; unmatched junction nucleotides: 8.

The chain couples TRBV11-2 to TRBJ1-6, with a weak D call TRBD1 (5 bases). CDR3 length equals 14 residues. V lost 5 bases and J lost 6, with 11 bases in between. The germline V gene has CDR1 SGHAT and CDR2 FQNNGV. The CDR3 DNA reads as TGTGCCAGCAGCCGGGGGAGAATTAATTCACCCCTCCACTTT. This gives the protein CASSRGRINSPLHF.